A selection of T cell receptor beta chains follows, all from one sample in a study of cytomegalovirus exposure and HLA in healthy donors. Profiling relied on immunoSEQ multiplex PCR, and the TCRdb table lists in-frame clones only, not all of them. Here the sample spans around 180,000 clones, more than 75% being singletons. Input material: PBMCs. The receptors were sampled from a girl under three years old in good health and CMV-seronegative. The CDR3 runs from the conserved cysteine through the conserved F or W. Each record gives: clone size, J gene, D gene, V gene, CDR3 DNA, CDR3 protein. A D gene is named only where the DNA matches it firmly. Size is stated for part of the rows, as once, few or many counts, or as a class when the clone is expanded.

clone_size: -
j_call: TRBJ2-3
d_call: TRBD2
v_call: TRBV14
cdr3_nt: TGTGCCAGCAGCCCACTACTTACTAGCGGAAGCACAGATACGCAGTATTTT
cdr3_aa: CASSPLLTSGSTDTQYF

clone_size: -
j_call: TRBJ2-3
d_call: TRBD2
v_call: TRBV4-2
cdr3_nt: TGTGCCAGCAGCCAGACGCGGGAGTCAGGGGATACGCAGTATTTT
cdr3_aa: CASSQTRESGDTQYF

clone_size: -
j_call: TRBJ2-3
d_call: TRBD1
v_call: TRBV5-1
cdr3_nt: TGCGCCAGCAGCTTTGGGGACAGGGAGGCAGATACGCAGTATTTT
cdr3_aa: CASSFGDREADTQYF

clone_size: -
j_call: TRBJ1-1
d_call: TRBD1
v_call: TRBV7-9
cdr3_nt: TGTTCCAGCAGCCCGGACAGGGACGCTTTCTTT
cdr3_aa: CSSSPDRDAFF

clone_size: -
j_call: TRBJ2-7
d_call: -
v_call: TRBV19
cdr3_nt: TGTGCCAGTAGTTCCCCCCGAGGCCACCGGTACGCCGGCGAGCAGTACTTC
cdr3_aa: CASSSPRGHRYAGEQYF

clone_size: once
j_call: TRBJ2-5
d_call: -
v_call: TRBV5-1
cdr3_nt: TGCGCCAGCAGCTTCAGGGGTTCGGAGACCCAGTACTTC
cdr3_aa: CASSFRGSETQYF

clone_size: -
j_call: TRBJ1-1
d_call: -
v_call: TRBV4-3
cdr3_nt: TGCGCCAGCAGCCAAAGGGTTGACGGGGGAGCTTTCTTT
cdr3_aa: CASSQRVDGGAFF

clone_size: -
j_call: TRBJ1-1
d_call: TRBD1
v_call: TRBV6-5
cdr3_nt: TGTGCCAGCAGTTTCGGGACAGGGGGCCCGAACACTGAAGCTTTCTTT
cdr3_aa: CASSFGTGGPNTEAFF

clone_size: -
j_call: TRBJ2-7
d_call: -
v_call: TRBV6-1
cdr3_nt: TGTGCCAGCAGTGAAGGACCCCTACTGGTGAGGGTCCCCTACGAGCAGTACTTC
cdr3_aa: CASSEGPLLVRVPYEQYF

clone_size: -
j_call: TRBJ1-5
d_call: TRBD1
v_call: TRBV7-8
cdr3_nt: TGTGCCAGCAGCTTAAACAGGACAGGGAGCAATCAGCCCCAGCATTTT
cdr3_aa: CASSLNRTGSNQPQHF

clone_size: -
j_call: TRBJ2-7
d_call: TRBD2
v_call: TRBV6-5
cdr3_nt: TGTGCCAGCAGCCCCGGGCTAGCGGGAGGGGAGCAGTACTTC
cdr3_aa: CASSPGLAGGEQYF

clone_size: -
j_call: TRBJ2-3
d_call: -
v_call: TRBV7-9
cdr3_nt: TGTGCCAACACAAGGAGAGGGGGGGGTCCCACAGATACGCAGTATTTT
cdr3_aa: CANTRRGGGPTDTQYF

clone_size: -
j_call: TRBJ1-4
d_call: -
v_call: TRBV6-1
cdr3_nt: TGTGCCAGCAGTGAACAACCGACAGGCGAAAAACTGTTTTTT
cdr3_aa: CASSEQPTGEKLFF

clone_size: -
j_call: TRBJ1-6
d_call: TRBD1
v_call: TRBV6-5
cdr3_nt: TGTGCCAGCAGTTGGGCAGGGGGAGATTCACCCCTCCACTTT
cdr3_aa: CASSWAGGDSPLHF

clone_size: -
j_call: TRBJ2-7
d_call: TRBD1
v_call: TRBV2
cdr3_nt: TGTGCCAGCAGGGACCTAGGGACAGGGGTCGAGCAGTACTTC
cdr3_aa: CASRDLGTGVEQYF